The 27 T cell receptor beta chains given below trace back to one sample, sequenced in a study of PD-1 blockade in classical Hodgkin lymphoma. This sample's time point: cycle 4 day 1 (C4D1), after less than 7 weeks of nivolumab. With no exception, relapse followed autologous stem cell transplantation in all patients, and brentuximab vedotin exposure varied. Only in-frame clones appear in the TCRdb table, and some are missing; sequencing was by immunoSEQ multiplex PCR. This sample yields tens of thousands of clones, of which roughly four fifths are seen a single time; roughly 20% belongs to the top ten. The sequencing here drew on peripheral blood mononuclear cells (PBMCs), taken before the fourth cycle of nivolumab. The receptors were gathered from a human donor with classical Hodgkin lymphoma.

The V and J genes are TRBV28 and TRBJ2-1; D is perhaps TRBD1 (6 bases). Deletions cut 10 bases from V and 2 bases from J, with 15 bases between. Germline V gene sequence: CDR1 MDHEN, CDR2 SYDVKM. This CDR3 is 14 amino acids long. The CDR3 is CAIRRGQTYNEQFF. Here the CDR3 DNA reads TGTGCCATCCGTCGGGGACAAACCTACAATGAGCAGTTCTTC.

The V call is TRBV2, the J call TRBJ2-7; 7 bases are a match to TRBD2. The CDR3 totals 14 residues. The junction had 5 bases not matched to a gene; V was cut back by 6 bases and J by 0 bases. Looked up from germline, CDR1 is SNHLY and CDR2 is FYNNEI. CDR3 in amino acids: CASRGGRTSYEQYF. CDR3 bases: TGTGCCAGCAGGGGGGGGAGAACCTCCTACGAGCAGTACTTC.

This clone is medium-sized within its sample. The chain links TRBV27 to TRBJ1-6; the D is unclear. The germline V gene encodes CDR1 MNHEY and CDR2 SMNVEV (reference sequence). The CDR3 is 15 amino acids. V was shortened by 7 bases and J by 0 bases, with 10 bases between the two germline ends. In DNA, the CDR3 is TGTGCCAGCAAGGAGAGGGCCTCCTATAATTCACCCCTCCACTTT. Protein: CASKERASYNSPLHF.

The chain combines TRBV5-6 with TRBJ1-2, with D maybe TRBD1 (5 bases). Germline loops: CDR1 SGHDT, CDR2 YYEEEE. V lost 1 base to trimming and J lost 7 bases, with 11 bases between them. The CDR3 consists of 13 residues. The DNA for the CDR3 is TGTGCCAGCAGCTTGCCCGGGACTTCTGGCTACACCTTC. It translates to CASSLPGTSGYTF.

The chain joins TRBV21-1 to TRBJ1-6; the D segment call TRBD1 is taken from the table without a DNA check. TRBV21-1 is described as a pseudogene. This CDR3 is 15 amino acids long. The CDR3 coding sequence is TGTGCCAGCAGCAATCGGATACAGGCTAATTCACCCCTCCACTTT. Translation gives CASSNRIQANSPLHF.

This clone was detected only once. V usage is TRBV4-1 and J usage is TRBJ2-2; TRBD2 is a possible D gene (5 bases). This CDR3 is built from 16 residues. Germline CDR1 and CDR2: MGHRA and YSYEKL. V dropped 4 bases and J dropped 0 bases, with 12 bases sitting between them. The CDR3 is CASSPWTGSNTGELFF. Written as DNA, the CDR3 is TGCGCCAGCAGCCCCTGGACTGGTTCGAACACCGGGGAGCTGTTTTTT.

J is TRBJ2-7 and V is TRBV5-1; TRBD2 aligns across 9 bases. V was clipped by 4 bases and J by 4 bases; unmatched bases: 6. The germline V gene has CDR1 SGHRS and CDR2 YFSETQ. The length of the CDR3 is 14 residues. CDR3 sequence reads: CASSPGTSLYEQYF. The CDR3 DNA follows: TGCGCCAGCAGCCCCGGGACTAGCTTATACGAGCAGTACTTC. The whole variable domain, filled in from reference TRBV5-1 and TRBJ2-7, reads KAGVTQTPRYLIKTRGQQVTLSCSPISGHRSVSWYQQTPGQGLQFLFEYFSETQRNKGNFPGRFSGRQFSNSRSEMNVSTLELGDSALYLCASSPGTSLYEQYFGPGTRLTVT.

This clone has a single count. The rearrangement joins TRBV21-1 to TRBJ2-7; the D segment call TRBD2 is taken from the table without a DNA check. TRBV21-1 counts as a pseudogene. This CDR3 region has 13 residues. The CDR3 sequence is CASSRDGTSRMYF. The DNA for the CDR3 is TGTGCCAGCAGCAGAGACGGGACTAGTAGGATGTACTTC.

This rearrangement joins TRBV28 to TRBJ1-4, with D perhaps TRBD1 (5 bases). Germline CDR1 and CDR2: MDHEN and SYDVKM. V lost 0 bases, J lost 10 bases, and 15 bases lay in between. The CDR3 extends over 15 amino acids. CDR3 protein: CASSLWGGFPRKLFF. The CDR3 DNA sequence: TGTGCCAGCAGTTTATGGGGGGGGTTCCCTCGAAAACTGTTTTTT.

The V gene is TRBV11-3, the J gene TRBJ2-1; maybe TRBD2 (5 bases). Trimming pared 3 bases from V and 7 bases from J, leaving 7 bases between. CDR3 length equals 12 residues. CDR1 SGHNT and CDR2 YENEEA come from the germline V gene. The CDR3 DNA is TGTGCCAGCAGCTTCCTAGCTAATGAGCAGTTCTTC. It encodes CASSFLANEQFF.

The chain carries TRBV5-8 and TRBJ1-2, with D possibly matching TRBD1 (6 bases). V shed 2 bases and J shed 5 bases, with 10 bases lying between them. The CDR3 extends over 13 amino acids. The germline CDR1 and CDR2 sequences are SGHTS and YDEGEE. CDR3 bases: TGTGCCAGCAGCTTCGGCAGGGGATATGGCTACACCTTC. Its protein product is CASSFGRGYGYTF.

The rearrangement uses TRBV28 and TRBJ1-1; no reliable D call. V lost 6 bases and J lost 5, with 10 bases in between. This CDR3 contains 12 residues. The germline CDR1 and CDR2 sequences are MDHEN and SYDVKM. The CDR3 DNA reads TGTGCCAGCAGATTCAGAAGGACTGAAGCTTTCTTT. This encodes CASRFRRTEAFF.

V gene TRBV28 combines with J gene TRBJ1-5; D gene unclear. Trimming stripped 7 bases from V and 2 bases from J, with 9 bases between. This CDR3 region has 13 residues. CDR1 is MDHEN and CDR2 is SYDVKM in the germline V gene. The CDR3 sequence: CASIVGGNQPQHF. The DNA of the CDR3 is TGTGCCAGCATTGTCGGGGGCAATCAGCCCCAGCATTTT.

The J gene is TRBJ1-2, the V gene TRBV5-4; D is possibly TRBD1 (5 bases). CDR1 SGHNT and CDR2 YYREEE come from the germline V gene (reference sequence). This CDR3 is built from 13 residues. Trimming removed 3 bases at V and 9 bases at J, with 15 bases between. CDR3 in amino acids: CASSWQGSGSYTF. Written as DNA, the CDR3 is TGTGCCAGCAGCTGGCAGGGCTCGGGGAGCTACACCTTC.

V and J are TRBV15 and TRBJ1-3; D might be TRBD1 (5 bases). The CDR3 runs to 15 residues. From germline, CDR1 is LNHNV and CDR2 YYDKDF (reference sequence). V lost 0 bases to trimming and J lost 5 bases, with 11 bases between them. This CDR3 reads CATSRDRQGRNTIYF. CDR3 sequence (DNA): TGTGCCACCAGCAGAGATCGGCAGGGACGAAACACCATATATTTT.

The chain is built from TRBV4-1 and TRBJ2-2; D remains ambiguous. The CDR3 loop spans 18 amino acids. Germline lookup yields CDR1 MGHRA and CDR2 YSYEKL. The ends were cut back, 1 base at V and 1 base at J, with 16 bases in the middle. CDR3 residues: CASSQVYVRGLNTGELFF. The CDR3 bases are TGCGCCAGCAGCCAAGTTTATGTTCGTGGTTTGAACACCGGGGAGCTGTTTTTT.

V usage is TRBV6-4 and J usage is TRBJ2-2, with D tentatively TRBD2 (5 bases). The germline V gene has CDR1 MRHNA and CDR2 SNTAGT. CDR3 length: 13 amino acids. Trimming stripped 7 bases from V and 1 base from J, with 7 bases between. Written as DNA, the CDR3 is TGTGCCAGCAAGGACTGGAACACCGGGGAGCTGTTTTTT. It encodes CASKDWNTGELFF.

This chain connects TRBV18 to TRBJ1-5, with D maybe TRBD1 (5 bases). This CDR3 is 14 amino acids long. V was pared by 3 bases and J by 7 bases, with 13 bases between. Germline V CDR1 and CDR2: KGHSH, LQKENI. The CDR3 loop is CASSPSGTGQPQHF. In DNA, the CDR3 is TGTGCCAGCTCACCCTCCGGGACTGGGCAGCCCCAGCATTTT.

The gene calls are TRBV7-9 and TRBJ2-3; D possibly matches TRBD1 or TRBD2 (5 bases each). CDR3 length equals 15 residues. Germline CDR1 reads SEHNR; CDR2 reads FQNEAQ (reference sequence). Trimming shortened V by 5 bases and J by 1 base, and 13 bases separated the two germline ends. The CDR3: CASSRARGGTDTQYF. The CDR3, as DNA: TGTGCCAGCAGCCGCGCCCGAGGGGGCACAGATACGCAGTATTTT. Complete variable domain (other parts from reference TRBV7-9 and TRBJ2-3): DTGVSQNPRHKITKRGQNVTFRCDPISEHNRLYWYRQTLGQGPEFLTYFQNEAQLEKSRLLSDRFSAERPKGSFSTLEIQRTEQGDSAMYLCASSRARGGTDTQYFGPGTRLTVL.

This chain connects TRBV11-2 to TRBJ1-1; 7 nucleotides match TRBD1. The CDR3 is made up of 13 amino acids. Germline V lookup: CDR1 SGHAT, CDR2 FQNNGV. J gave up 10 bases and V 3 bases, and 8 bases lay outside the gene matches. The CDR3 spells CASSFRQGAGAFF. For the CDR3, the DNA is TGTGCCAGCAGCTTCAGACAGGGCGCGGGAGCTTTCTTT.

The V and J genes are TRBV11-2 and TRBJ2-6; D remains ambiguous. V gave up 2 bases and J gave up 2 bases, with 7 bases separating them. CDR3 length equals 15 residues. CDR1 and CDR2 from the germline V gene are SGHAT and FQNNGV. CDR3 DNA sequence: TGTGCCAGCAGCTTAACACGGGCTGGGGCCAACGTCCTGACTTTC. Translation gives CASSLTRAGANVLTF.

Here the CDR3 reads CASSLIPGQGTRRELFF. As DNA, the CDR3 is TGTGCCAGCAGCTTAATTCCGGGACAGGGTACCCGGAGGGAGCTGTTTTTT. V and J are TRBV7-3 and TRBJ2-2, with TRBD1 matching 9 bases. The CDR3 extends over 17 amino acids. Trimming removed 1 base from V and 9 bases from J; junction bases left unmatched: 12. Germline-derived CDR1 and CDR2 are SGHTA and FQGTGA. Together with reference TRBV7-3 and TRBJ2-2, the CDR3 gives the full variable domain: GAGVSQTPSNKVTEKGKYVELRCDPISGHTALYWYRQSLGQGPEFLIYFQGTGAADDSGLPNDRFFAVRPEGSVSTLKIQRTERGDSAVYLCASSLIPGQGTRRELFFGEGSRLTVL.

The gene calls are TRBV7-9 and TRBJ1-2; TRBD1 might be the D (6 bases). V lost 5 bases to trimming and J lost 5 bases, with 12 bases between them. The CDR3 covers 13 residues. Germline values: CDR1 SEHNR, CDR2 FQNEAQ (reference sequence). The CDR3 spells CASSPQGGYGYTF. The CDR3 DNA follows: TGTGCCAGCAGCCCACAGGGTGGATATGGCTACACCTTC. Filled out from reference TRBV7-9 and TRBJ1-2, the complete variable domain reads DTGVSQNPRHKITKRGQNVTFRCDPISEHNRLYWYRQTLGQGPEFLTYFQNEAQLEKSRLLSDRFSAERPKGSFSTLEIQRTEQGDSAMYLCASSPQGGYGYTFGSGTRLTVV.

The V call is TRBV5-1, the J call TRBJ1-1; tentative D call: TRBD1 (5 bases). The CDR3 length is 18 residues. The V end lost 3 bases, the J end lost 1 base, and 22 bases lay between the germline ends. Germline V CDR1 and CDR2: SGHRS, YFSETQ. This CDR3 is CASSSWPRVRRGNTEAFF. The CDR3 coding sequence is TGCGCCAGCAGCTCATGGCCCAGGGTCCGCCGAGGGAACACTGAAGCTTTCTTT. The full variable domain, in which reference TRBV5-1 and TRBJ1-1 provide the parts outside the CDR3, is KAGVTQTPRYLIKTRGQQVTLSCSPISGHRSVSWYQQTPGQGLQFLFEYFSETQRNKGNFPGRFSGRQFSNSRSEMNVSTLELGDSALYLCASSSWPRVRRGNTEAFFGQGTRLTVV.

The chain carries TRBV7-2 and TRBJ2-5; 10 bases fit TRBD2. This CDR3 has 15 amino acids. The V gene end was trimmed by 1 base and the J gene end by 1 base; junction bases not matched to a gene: 0. Germline CDR1 and CDR2: SGHTA and FQGNSA. The CDR3, as DNA: TGTGCCAGCAGCTTAGGGACTAGCGGCCAAGAGACCCAGTACTTC. Protein product: CASSLGTSGQETQYF.

The genes are TRBV15 and TRBJ2-2; perhaps TRBD1 as D (5 bases). Germline V gene data show CDR1 as LNHNV and CDR2 as YYDKDF (reference sequence). The CDR3 runs to 14 residues. V shed 4 bases and J shed 3 bases, with 9 bases lying between them. The DNA of the CDR3 is TGTGCCACCAGCACTATCAGGGACACCGGGGAGCTGTTTTTT. Its protein is CATSTIRDTGELFF.

This chain joins TRBV9 and TRBJ2-6, with D unclear. The CDR3 contains 16 residues. V shed 4 bases and J shed 0 bases, with 11 bases lying between them. CDR1 is SGDLS, CDR2 YYNGEE, per germline. As DNA, the CDR3 is TGTGCCAGCAGCTTCACACCCAACTCTGGGGCCAACGTCCTGACTTTC. It yields the protein CASSFTPNSGANVLTF.